The present T cell receptor (beta chain) was sequenced within a study of cytomegalovirus exposure and HLA in healthy donors (dated by TCRdb to 2016 to 2017). The study in broad terms: An earlier analysis of approximately 550 of the donors reported 276 Gb of sequence data and roughly 100 million unique TCR beta sequences from roughly 200 million T cells. Five DR-DQ haplotypes were handled as single units for association and clustering because linkage in the cohort was strong. Both class I and class II loci were covered by HLA typing, at four-digit resolution. Rather than drawing on any new phenotypic data, the later analysis identified candidate immune exposures from TCR beta sequences and the way those sequences occurred across donors. Typing coverage varied by locus: roughly 629-640 donors for A, B, C, DRB1 and DQB1; approximately 560 for DQA1; about 590 for DPA1; fewer than 480 for DPB1. Using immunosequencing, the study profiled T cell repertoires from 500 to 800 subjects and related those repertoires to cytomegalovirus serostatus. A later genetic analysis took genome-wide SNP genotypes for about 55% of the roughly 700 donors and used that subset as a discovery cohort. Every repertoire in the discovery cohort had been generated on one and the same sequencing platform. The study was designed to test whether signatures of past pathogen exposure could be identified by cataloging public T cell receptors. An earlier analysis of approximately 580 of the donors used high-throughput TCR beta sequencing to judge whether each TCR beta V gene segment behaved as functional or pseudogenic. Along with the roughly 670-subject first cohort, a separate validation cohort of over a hundred different subjects was used. Donor age, sex, ethnicity and CMV serostatus were compiled alongside the repertoire data. Approximately 300 gigabases of sequencing data and around 80 million unique TCR sequences made up an early release that covered nearly 650 HLA-typed donors. High-throughput TCR immunosequencing, statistical association of individual TCRs with disease status, and machine learning were combined to predict cytomegalovirus infection status. The genetic ancestry cluster associated with self-reported Caucasian donors included approximately 85% of the roughly 400 genotyped donors. In a later analysis, previously published TCR beta repertoires from more than 500 donors were re-analyzed and high-resolution HLA genotyping was added so that TCR occurrence patterns could be studied. Among 300 to 500 genotyped donors of the cohort, an average of approximately 240,000 unique TCR beta nucleotide sequences was sequenced per donor, of which about 18% were non-productive. Overall study results and their limits: In vitro tests confirmed that three of the cytomegalovirus-associated TCR beta chains recognize cytomegalovirus antigens. Compared with the roughly 700-donor mean, donors in an Asian-associated ancestry cluster had fewer N-insertions in productive TCRs, according to a later genetic analysis. About 17 rarely observed V segments, including chromosome 9 orphons, were excluded from the earlier analysis of several hundred of the donors because counts were too low. Assigning TCR associations to individual alleles was difficult when HLA alleles, especially DR and DQ, strongly co-occurred. The authors suggested that the approach could potentially be generalized to other disease states and immunological phenotypes. A later genetic analysis associated a missense DCLRE1C variant with V-gene and J-gene trimming of TCR beta chains, and an independent cohort replicated the association. Compared with equally common non-associated chains, HLA-associated TCR beta chains in a later analysis were more clonally expanded and had lower generation probabilities. In a later analysis, several top co-occurrence clusters were reported to appear linked to parvovirus B19, influenza, CMV and Epstein-Barr virus. CMV serostatus was the only immune exposure information available for the cohort. Most TCR sequences were observed very rarely across donors, whereas some public TCRs were present in many individuals. Cytomegalovirus status was reported to be diagnosed by the classifier with high specificity and sensitivity in both the original and validation cohorts. Because HLA typing was missing for some donors at each locus, association tests included only the typed subset. This cohort had only TCR beta chains sequenced, and the lack of alpha or paired-chain data limited which features could be detected. Correlated functional status among segregating V segments might reflect linkage disequilibrium, but an unknown experimental factor could not be ruled out. A later analysis found that most CMV-associated TCR beta chains appeared HLA-restricted, with HLA associations seemingly driven largely by CMV exposure. The study listed 150 to 200 TCR beta chains as associated with cytomegalovirus. A later analysis associated about 18,000 TCR beta sequences with specific HLA alleles at a false discovery rate of 0.05. The presence/absence analyses assumed that sequencing depth was roughly uniform across donors, and that assumption may not be true. A group of highly shared sequence variants was considered likely to be a technical artifact of the sequencing pipeline. A further reported finding was that TCR beta sequences accurately predicted the HLA-A and HLA-B alleles for most subjects in the first cohort. An earlier analysis of approximately 600 of the donors showed that most TCR beta V segments appeared in productive rearrangements either about 87% or about 30% of the time, which broadly matched IMGT annotations. Some IMGT-functional V segments, including TRBV6-2 and TRBV6-3, could not be told apart with the 87-base-pair reads, so those segments were excluded. A later analysis found that TCR association rates varied across HLA loci, with DRB1 alleles showing the most associated TCRs and HLA-C alleles the fewest.

Library preparation was by the immunoSEQ multiplex PCR assay. For the multiplex PCR, a mixture combining 60 forward primers for TCR Vbeta segments and 13 reverse primers for TCR Jbeta segments was used. A multiplex PCR assay on genomic DNA amplified the CDR3 region of rearranged TCR beta genes. Amplified TCR beta libraries were sequenced as 87-base-pair reads on the Illumina HiSeq System. Regarding the original processing steps: Across the 600 to 700 repertoires, a later analysis counted around 80 million unique TCR beta chains, roughly 11 million of which were shared by at least two donors. A nearest-neighbor algorithm error-corrected the raw reads and collapsed the reads into unique sequences, merging closely related sequences to remove PCR and sequencing errors. V, D and J gene segments were assigned by aligning CDR3 sequences to IMGT reference sequences. For a sequence to be retained, a match of at least six nucleotides to both a V gene segment and a J gene segment was required. Rearrangements were classified as productive when the CDR3 lacked stop codons and remained in frame with V and J, and all other rearrangements were classified as non-productive. CDR3 was defined by IMGT convention, running from the second conserved V-encoded cysteine to the conserved J-encoded phenylalanine. The earlier analysis of about 560 of the donors excluded any sequence lacking an unambiguous match to a single V gene segment. In an earlier analysis of some 590 of the donors, a V segment was called functional when productive rearrangements were above 56.7%, and segregating when the standard deviation between donors exceeded 5%. A statistical classification framework was developed to diagnose cytomegalovirus status using the catalog of TCR beta chain sequences. V and J gene assignment, in a later analysis, came from comparing TCR nucleotide sequences with IMGT/GENE-DB human TR gene sequences. The TCRdist pipeline was used in a later analysis to assign CDR3 sequences and most-parsimonious VDJ recombination scenarios. In a later analysis, each TCR beta chain was defined by its CDR3 amino acid sequence together with its V-gene family, and reads lacking a unique V-gene family were excluded. In a later analysis, 550 to 650 highly shared, low-generation-probability nucleotide sequences were removed to address suspected cross-contamination and a sequencing artifact. For each public chain, a later analysis derived a clonal expansion index from normalized ranks of inferred template counts within each repertoire. Generation probabilities in a later analysis came from a VDJ recombination model fitted to out-of-frame rearrangements, and those results were checked against IGoR. A later analysis scored TCR-TCR, TCR-HLA and TCR-CMV co-occurrence with hypergeometric tests, applying a repertoire-size bias correction to TCR pairs. In a later analysis, false discovery rates were estimated by permuting HLA or CMV assignments 20 times. In a later analysis, co-occurring TCRs were grouped using DBSCAN, and TCRdist sequence similarity was added for clustering within HLA-allele-positive subsets. For co-occurrence clustering, repertoires with fewer than 30,000 or more than 120,000 public chains were excluded, along with roughly 5 repertoires with anomalous nucleotide sharing. This is the immuneACCESS table as TCRdb keeps it, with only in-frame sequences that have V and J called. A part of the clones is gone; compared with another copy, unresolved V genes explain less than half, and the rest is unexplained. V and J calls and clone size are as listed in that table; D and trimming were resolved from the DNA. The sample table shows nearly 200,000 clones, and 82% are seen once. Approximately 0.092% of the sample is taken by the ten largest.

Including the terminal cysteine and phenylalanine, the CDR3 comprises 14 residues. Only the CDR3 DNA is retained, 42 bases long and in frame from the first base. Between the V and J ends, shortened by 0 bases and 4 bases respectively, the junction contains 9 bases. CDR1 SGDLS and CDR2 YYNGEE are derived from the germline V gene. In total, 630 or so healthy bone marrow donors made up the cohort. All cohort members were sampled while nominally healthy, although unrecorded immune exposures were likely present. The donor was CMV seronegative and was included in the group of hundreds of seronegative cohort members. A peripheral blood sample was collected from each donor, and TCR beta sequencing was performed on peripheral blood mononuclear cells. The Qiagen DNeasy Blood Extraction Kit was used to extract genomic DNA from the blood cell samples. This clone was seen a handful of times. Its antigen target is currently unknown. No much larger clone is present one base from it, and per-base qualities are unavailable.

The chain employs TRBV9 and TRBJ2-3, with a weak D call of TRBD2 (5 bases match). This clonotype originated in a boy between 2 and 15 years old in good health and CMV-seronegative. The material sequenced was PBMCs. The CDR3 here reads CASSVGDSADTQYF. At the DNA level, the sequence is TGTGCCAGCAGCGTAGGTGATAGCGCAGATACGCAGTATTTT.